The source of this T cell receptor (beta chain) is a study of identical twins. This CDR3 is built from 14 residues. The germline V and J ends were trimmed by 2 bases and 9 bases, with 15 bases remaining between them. CDR1 and CDR2 from the germline V gene are SGHRS and YFSETQ. Template switching added a universal primer site; cDNA carried unique molecular identifiers. TCRdb ran MiXCR on the 5' RACE reads and lists one entry per CDR3 protein. Of approximately 190,000 distinct CDR3 sequences in the sample, less than 20% were seen once. These data were likewise used in another study, on T cells expressing NK-cell markers.

The receptor was derived from a young woman in good health. Sequenced input: CD8+ T cells sorted from blood. V gene TRBV5-1 combines with J gene TRBJ2-1; maybe TRBD2 (5 bases). This CDR3 reads CASSFSRALGEQFF. The CDR3 DNA reads as TGCGCCAGCAGCTTCTCGCGGGCTCTCGGTGAGCAGTTCTTC.